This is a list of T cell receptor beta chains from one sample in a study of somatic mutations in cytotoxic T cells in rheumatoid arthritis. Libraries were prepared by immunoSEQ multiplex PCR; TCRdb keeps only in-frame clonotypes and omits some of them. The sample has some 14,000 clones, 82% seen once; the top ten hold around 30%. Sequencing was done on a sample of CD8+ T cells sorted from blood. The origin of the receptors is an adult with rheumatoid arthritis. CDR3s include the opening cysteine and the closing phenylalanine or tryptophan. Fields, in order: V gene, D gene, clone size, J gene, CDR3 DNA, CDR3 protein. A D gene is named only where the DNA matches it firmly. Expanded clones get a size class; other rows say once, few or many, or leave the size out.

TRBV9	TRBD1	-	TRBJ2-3	TGTGCCAGCAGCCCCTGGACAGGGGGCCCAGATACGCAGTATTTT	CASSPWTGGPDTQYF
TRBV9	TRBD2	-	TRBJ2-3	TGTGCCAGCAGCGTTCGAACTAGCGGGGAAAGCACAGATACGCAGTATTTT	CASSVRTSGESTDTQYF
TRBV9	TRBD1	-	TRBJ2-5	TGTGCCAGCAGCGCTACCGGACAGGGGCAAGAGACCCAGTACTTC	CASSATGQGQETQYF
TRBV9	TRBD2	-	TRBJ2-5	TGTGCCAGCAGCCTTTGGGGGGGAGTGGGGGAGACCCAGTACTTC	CASSLWGGVGETQYF
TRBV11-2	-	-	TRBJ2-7	TGTGCCAGCAGCTACCGGGGGGCGCCCTCGATGTACTTC	CASSYRGAPSMYF
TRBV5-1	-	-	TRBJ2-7	TGCGCCAGCAGCCCCGGTACCTACGAGCAGTACTTC	CASSPGTYEQYF
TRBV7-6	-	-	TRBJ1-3	TGTGCCAGCAGCTTGTCCGACGGGACGGGAAACACCATATATTTT	CASSLSDGTGNTIYF
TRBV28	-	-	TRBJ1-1	TGTGCCAGCAGTCTTGAAAGCGGGGGCGCGGTTGAAGCTTTCTTT	CASSLESGGAVEAFF
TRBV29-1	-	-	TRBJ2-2	TGCAGCGTTGCCCACAGAGGGGAGCTGTTTTTT	CSVAHRGELFF
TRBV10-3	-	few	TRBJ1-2	TGTGCCATCGTTGCAGGCAGGGGCAACTATGGCTACACCTTC	CAIVAGRGNYGYTF
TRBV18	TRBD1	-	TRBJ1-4	TGTGCCAGCTCAGTTGGACAGGTTTACGAAAAACTGTTTTTT	CASSVGQVYEKLFF
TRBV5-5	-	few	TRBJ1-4	TGTGCCAGCAGCTTGGAACTGGGGATAAATGAAAAACTGTTTTTT	CASSLELGINEKLFF
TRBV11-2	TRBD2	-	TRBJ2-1	TGTGCCAGCAGCTTAGTCAGCGGGAGTTTCGGGGAGCAGTTCTTC	CASSLVSGSFGEQFF
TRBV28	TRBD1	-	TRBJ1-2	TGTGCCAGCAGTTCTCATTTACAGGGGAGCTATGGCTACACCTTC	CASSSHLQGSYGYTF
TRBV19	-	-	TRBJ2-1	TGTGCCAGTAGTCCCGGGCCCTACAATGAGCAGTTCTTC	CASSPGPYNEQFF
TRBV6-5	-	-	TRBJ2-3	TGTGCCAGCAGTTTCCCTGGCACAGATACGCAGTATTTT	CASSFPGTDTQYF
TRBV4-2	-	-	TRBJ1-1	TGTGCCAGCAGCCAACAGACGGGCACTGAAGCTTTCTTT	CASSQQTGTEAFF
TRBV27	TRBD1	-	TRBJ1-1	TGTGCCAGCAGTTACAGGGGACTTCCTGAAGCTTTCTTT	CASSYRGLPEAFF
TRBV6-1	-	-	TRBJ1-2	TGTGCCAGCAAAGGGGTCTATGGCTACACCTTC	CASKGVYGYTF
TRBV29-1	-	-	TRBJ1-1	TGCAGCGTTCTCGCCCCGAACACTGAAGCTTTCTTT	CSVLAPNTEAFF
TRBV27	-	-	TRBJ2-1	TGTGCCAGCACCGTAGGTGTGAACTACAATGAGCAGTTCTTC	CASTVGVNYNEQFF
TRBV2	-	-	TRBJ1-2	TGTGCCAGCAGGGGGGGGGACATTAACTATGGCTACACCTTC	CASRGGDINYGYTF
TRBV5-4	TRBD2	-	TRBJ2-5	TGTGCCAGCACCCCACTGGGTGTTTTACTAGCGGGAGGGGAGACCCAGTACTTC	CASTPLGVLLAGGETQYF
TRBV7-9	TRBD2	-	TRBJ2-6	TGTGCCAGCAGCTTCAGCGGGGCAGGGGCCAACGTCCTGACTTTC	CASSFSGAGANVLTF
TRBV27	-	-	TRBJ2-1	TGTGCCAGCTACGAATCGGGGGAACTCAGCTCCTACAATGAGCAGTTCTTC	CASYESGELSSYNEQFF
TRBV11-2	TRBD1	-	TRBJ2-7	TGTGCCAGCAGCTCGACAGGGTATTTGTCCTACGAGCAGTACTTC	CASSSTGYLSYEQYF
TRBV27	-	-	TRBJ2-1	TGTGCCAGCAGTTTAGGGAGGGGGCTCGCGGGGAATAACTACAATGAGCAGTTCTTC	CASSLGRGLAGNNYNEQFF
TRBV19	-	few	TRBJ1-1	TGTGCCAGTAGTGTAAGTGGGTCCCTTCCCACTGAAGCTTTCTTT	CASSVSGSLPTEAFF
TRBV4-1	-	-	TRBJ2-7	TGCGCCAGCAGCCCAACAACGTCCTACGAGCAGTACTTC	CASSPTTSYEQYF
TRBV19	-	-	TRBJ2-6	TGTGCCAGTAGGTCCCGGAATTGGGACTCTGGGGCCAACGTCCTGACTTTC	CASRSRNWDSGANVLTF
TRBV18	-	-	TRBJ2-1	TGTGCCAGCCCCAGAGGGGGGGGAGTAAACTACAATGAGCAGTTCTTC	CASPRGGGVNYNEQFF
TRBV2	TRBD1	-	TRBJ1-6	TGTGCCAGCAATGGACAGGGACGTAGTTCACCCCTCCACTTT	CASNGQGRSSPLHF
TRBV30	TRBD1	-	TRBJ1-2	TGTGCCTGGATCTACAGGGGGCATCATGGCTACACCTTC	CAWIYRGHHGYTF
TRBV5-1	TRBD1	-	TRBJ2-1	TGCGCCAGCGGGGGACAGGGGATTTCTGGGTCCTACAATGAGCAGTTCTTC	CASGGQGISGSYNEQFF
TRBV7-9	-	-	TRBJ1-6	TGTGCCAGCACCGCCGGGAGGAACGGGAATTCACCCCTCCACTTT	CASTAGRNGNSPLHF